The 32 T cell receptor beta chains below were found in one sample sequenced in a study of T-cell memory formation after mild COVID-19. In TCRdb, the 5' RACE reads were re-called with MiXCR into one record per CDR3 protein. The sample has about 160,000 distinct CDR3 sequences, about a third seen once. The material sequenced was PBMCs or a T cell subset sorted from them (not recorded which). The receptors were sampled from an adult woman who had mild COVID-19 (a few samples of this study predate the infection). Cell type and time point are not known.

The rearrangement uses TRBV6-2 or TRBV6-3 and TRBJ2-1; 7 bases are a match to TRBD2. V shed 5 bases and J 6 bases; nucleotides not matched to a gene: 4. This CDR3 contains 13 residues. The germline CDR1 and CDR2 sequences are MNHEY and SVGEGT. This chain's CDR3 is CASSGGLGNEQFF. In DNA, the CDR3 is TGTGCCAGCAGTGGCGGACTAGGCAATGAGCAGTTCTTC.

CDR3 sequence (DNA): TGTGCCAGCGTGGGGGATTCTAGGACTGAAGCTTTCTTT. This codes for CASVGDSRTEAFF. The chain uses TRBV12-3 or TRBV12-4 and TRBJ1-1, with D perhaps TRBD1 (5 bases). V was shortened by 8 bases and J by 5 bases, with 15 bases between the two germline ends. The CDR3 is 13 residues long.

The V call is TRBV20-1, the J call TRBJ2-1; TRBD2 matches at 7 bases. CDR1 DFQATT and CDR2 SNEGSKA come from the germline V gene (reference sequence). The CDR3 consists of 17 residues. The V gene end was trimmed by 5 bases and the J gene end by 2 bases; junction bases not matched to a gene: 15. CDR3 coding DNA: TGCAGTGCTCATCTCGGGGAGGGGCGGGCCGCCTACAATGAGCAGTTCTTC. Translating gives CSAHLGEGRAAYNEQFF.

V usage is TRBV27 and J usage is TRBJ2-7, with D maybe TRBD1 (6 bases). The CDR3 runs 13 residues. Germline CDR1 and CDR2: MNHEY and SMNVEV (reference sequence). V lost 8 bases and J lost 1, with 12 bases in between. The DNA for the CDR3 is TGTGCCAGCGGTACAGGGCGGTCCTACGAGCAGTACTTC. Encoded protein: CASGTGRSYEQYF.

This clonotype was counted only a few times. The chain links TRBV20-1 to TRBJ2-7; 8 bases match TRBD1. The CDR3 has 13 amino acids. The germline CDR1 and CDR2 sequences are DFQATT and SNEGSKA (reference sequence). After removal of 6 bases from V and 3 bases from J, the junction contained 7 bases not matched to a gene. CDR3 bases: TGCAGTGCCCGGGACAGGCTAAGCTACGAGCAGTACTTC. Translated: CSARDRLSYEQYF.

The rearrangement joins TRBV4-1 to TRBJ2-7, with D perhaps TRBD1 (5 bases). From germline, CDR1 is MGHRA and CDR2 YSYEKL. The CDR3 loop spans 17 amino acids. The V gene lost 4 bases and the J gene lost 6 bases, with 25 bases spanning the gap. DNA of the CDR3: TGCGCCAGCAGCCGCGCGGCCCTCCAGGGCGGTGGGTCCGAGCAGTACTTC. Translating it yields CASSRAALQGGGSEQYF.

The chain has TRBV20-1 and TRBJ2-1; D unclear. The CDR3 covers 12 residues. Germline V lookup: CDR1 DFQATT, CDR2 SNEGSKA (reference sequence). Trimming removed 3 bases from V and 0 bases from J, with 3 bases in between. The CDR3 loop is CSASGSYNEQFF. The CDR3 region has the DNA TGCAGTGCTAGCGGCTCCTACAATGAGCAGTTCTTC.

This clonotype was detected a few times. CDR3 amino acids: CASSYVAADTQYF. The CDR3 nucleotides read TGTGCCAGCAGTTACGTTGCGGCAGATACGCAGTATTTT. This chain uses TRBV6-2 or TRBV6-3 with TRBJ2-3; D is unresolved. Germline V gene data show CDR1 as MNHEY and CDR2 as SVGEGT. The ends were cut back, 2 bases at V and 4 bases at J, with 7 bases in the middle. The CDR3 is 13 amino acids.

CDR3 sequence: CASSPARGVENTIYF. The CDR3 bases are TGTGCCAGCAGCCCCGCACGGGGGGTCGAAAACACCATATATTTT. The chain joins TRBV7-9 to TRBJ1-3, with D possibly matching TRBD1 (5 bases). The CDR3 spans 15 residues. Germline loops: CDR1 SEHNR, CDR2 FQNEAQ (reference sequence). Trimming took 5 bases from V and 6 from J, leaving 17 bases between them.

This clonotype has more than one count but fewer than ten. This rearrangement joins TRBV7-2 to TRBJ2-3; TRBD1 matches at 7 bases. This CDR3 is built from 18 residues. Germline V CDR1 and CDR2: SGHTA, FQGNSA. V shed 5 bases and J 4 bases; nucleotides not matched to a gene: 18. For the CDR3, the DNA is TGTGCCAGCAGCCCTAGGCTCAAGACAGGGTTGATCGCAGATACGCAGTATTTT. It encodes CASSPRLKTGLIADTQYF.

The chain is built from TRBV2 and TRBJ2-2; TRBD1 agrees at 7 bases. V trimming: 10 bases; J trimming: 5 bases; junction bases outside the gene matches: 7. The CDR3 spans 13 residues. Per the germline V gene, CDR1 is SNHLY and CDR2 is FYNNEI. CDR3 bases: TGTGCCACCCGACAGGGTCCGACCGGGGAGCTGTTTTTT. Translated: CATRQGPTGELFF.

The chain carries TRBV21-1 and TRBJ2-7. TRBV21-1 is a pseudogene locus. The CDR3 spans 12 residues. The DNA for the CDR3 is TGTGCCAGCACCCCAGGAAGGTACGAGCAGTACTTC. This codes for CASTPGRYEQYF.

This clonotype was observed once. V gene TRBV20-1 combines with J gene TRBJ2-5; 9 bases are shared with TRBD2. V lost 6 bases, J lost 1 base, and 12 bases stayed unmatched. The CDR3 has 16 amino acids. Germline V gene lookup returns CDR1 DFQATT and CDR2 SNEGSKA (reference sequence). This chain's CDR3 is CSAQASAGGLQETQYF. DNA of the CDR3: TGCAGTGCGCAGGCCAGCGCGGGGGGGCTCCAAGAGACCCAGTACTTC.

The chain uses TRBV5-5 and TRBJ2-7; TRBD1 aligns across 9 bases. V lost 0 bases, J lost 2 bases, and 6 bases stayed unmatched. Per germline, CDR1 SGHKS and CDR2 YYEKEE (reference sequence). The CDR3 runs to 16 residues. Written as DNA, the CDR3 is TGTGCCAGCAGCTTGGGGCCGGGACAGGGCACCTACGAGCAGTACTTC. Residues: CASSLGPGQGTYEQYF.

The CDR3 sequence: CAWITSEETQYF. CDR3 sequence (DNA): TGTGCCTGGATCACGTCGGAAGAGACCCAGTACTTC. V gene TRBV30 combines with J gene TRBJ2-5, with D hard to call. The CDR3 loop spans 12 amino acids. Trimming stripped 4 bases from V and 3 bases from J, with 9 bases between. Germline assignment: CDR1 GTSNPN and CDR2 SVGIG (reference sequence).

The chain joins TRBV2 to TRBJ1-1; the match to TRBD1 covers 12 bases. The germline gives CDR1 SNHLY, CDR2 FYNNEI. This CDR3 has 14 amino acids. V shed 10 bases and J 4 bases; nucleotides not matched to a gene: 7. The CDR3 region has the DNA TGTGCCATCTCGGGACAGGGGGCATTCACTGAAGCTTTCTTT. As protein: CAISGQGAFTEAFF.

CDR3 residues: CASSPAGTGDGYTF. The CDR3 DNA sequence: TGCGCCAGCAGCCCCGCTGGGACAGGGGACGGCTACACCTTC. The rearrangement links TRBV4-1 to TRBJ1-2; 10 nucleotides align to TRBD1. V lost 4 bases and J lost 8; bases outside the gene matches: 7. There are 14 residues in the CDR3. The germline gives CDR1 MGHRA, CDR2 YSYEKL.

The gene calls are TRBV28 and TRBJ2-2, with 8 bases lining up with TRBD2. The CDR3 runs to 20 residues. J gave up 1 base and V 5 bases, and 18 bases lay outside the gene matches. CDR1 MDHEN and CDR2 SYDVKM come from the germline V gene. The CDR3 DNA reads as TGTGCCAGCAGTGTAGAGCGGGAGTCACCACTCGTGGAGAACACCGGGGAGCTGTTTTTT. Amino acid sequence: CASSVERESPLVENTGELFF.

This clonotype has just a few counts. The V call is TRBV18, the J call TRBJ1-1; 7 positions agree with TRBD1. Germline CDR1 KGHSH, CDR2 LQKENI. This CDR3 is 16 amino acids long. Losses at the gene ends were 4 bases for V and 1 base for J; bases not matched to a gene: 9. The CDR3 sequence is CASSHSQGRGNTEAFF. DNA for the CDR3: TGTGCCAGCTCACATTCACAGGGGCGGGGGAACACTGAAGCTTTCTTT.

This clonotype was seen only a few times. This chain connects TRBV4-3 to TRBJ2-1; possibly TRBD2 for D (6 bases). The CDR3 sequence is 14 residues long. The ends were cut back, 4 bases at V and 7 bases at J, with 14 bases in the middle. Germline CDR1 LGHNA, CDR2 YSLEER. CDR3 nucleotide sequence: TGCGCCAGCAGCCTCTCGACTAGTTCGAATGAGCAGTTCTTC. Translated: CASSLSTSSNEQFF.

This clonotype was seen a few times. The gene calls are TRBV27 and TRBJ2-7; weak D call: TRBD2 (5 bases). V lost 6 bases, J lost 3 bases, and 15 bases lay in between. CDR1 is MNHEY, CDR2 SMNVEV, per germline (reference sequence). The CDR3 has 14 residues. The CDR3 is CASRFTLGVYEQYF. As DNA, the CDR3 is TGTGCCAGCAGATTCACCCTCGGGGTCTACGAGCAGTACTTC.

There are a few counts of this clonotype. This rearrangement joins TRBV20-1 to TRBJ2-2; TRBD2 matches 10 bases. After removal of 1 base from V and 5 bases from J, the junction contained 4 bases not matched to a gene. This CDR3 is 15 amino acids long. Germline V gives CDR1 DFQATT, CDR2 SNEGSKA (reference sequence). The CDR3 bases are TGCAGTGCTAGAGCTAGCGGGGGAGGGACCGGGGAGCTGTTTTTT. This translates into CSARASGGGTGELFF.

This clonotype was seen more than once but under ten times. The rearrangement joins TRBV5-5 to TRBJ2-2; maybe TRBD1 (7 bases). V dropped 4 bases and J dropped 2 bases, with 12 bases sitting between them. CDR3 size: 15 residues. Germline loops: CDR1 SGHKS, CDR2 YYEKEE (reference sequence). The CDR3 here is CASSRGTVNTGELFF. As DNA, the CDR3 is TGTGCCAGCAGCCGGGGGACAGTTAACACCGGGGAGCTGTTTTTT.

The gene calls are TRBV7-2 and TRBJ1-4, with a weak D call TRBD1 (5 bases). The V and J ends lost 5 bases and 7 bases respectively, with 17 bases between them. CDR1 and CDR2 (germline): SGHTA, FQGNSA. The CDR3 loop spans 15 amino acids. The CDR3 loop is CASSQGGKSSEKLFF. CDR3 nucleotides: TGTGCCAGCAGCCAGGGAGGGAAGTCTAGTGAAAAACTGTTTTTT.

The chain carries TRBV5-5 and TRBJ2-7, with D perhaps being TRBD1 or TRBD2 (5 bases each). V gave up 5 bases and J gave up 3 bases, with 9 bases separating them. Germline CDR1 reads SGHKS; CDR2 reads YYEKEE (reference sequence). This CDR3 region has 12 residues. The chain's CDR3 is CASRRGVYEQYF. CDR3 DNA: TGTGCCAGCAGGAGAGGGGTCTACGAGCAGTACTTC.

In the case of this clonotype: One end of the junction is discordant with germline, which a read error may explain. This rearrangement joins TRBV27 to TRBJ1-5, with 10 bases that match TRBD1. Germline V gives CDR1 MNHEY, CDR2 SMNVEV (reference sequence). The CDR3 has 15 amino acids. CDR3 sequence reads: CASSRMTGGNQPQHF. The CDR3 DNA reads as TGTGCCAGCAGTCGCATGACAGGGGGCAACCAGCCCCAGCATTTT.

This clonotype was detected only a few times. The chain couples TRBV12-3 or TRBV12-4 to TRBJ1-2; 9 nucleotides align to TRBD1. The CDR3 length is 13 residues. The J segment lost 5 bases and the V segment lost 5 bases, leaving 3 bases of the junction unmatched. In DNA form, the CDR3 reads TGTGCCAGCAGTCCGGACAGGGGTTATGGCTACACCTTC. This translates into CASSPDRGYGYTF.

This chain joins TRBV4-1 and TRBJ2-3; unclear D gene. The CDR3 spans 15 residues. Per the germline V gene, CDR1 is MGHRA and CDR2 is YSYEKL. Trimming stripped 2 bases from V and 0 bases from J, with 9 bases between. The CDR3 DNA follows: TGCGCCAGCAGCCAATTCGGCAGCAGCACAGATACGCAGTATTTT. Amino acids: CASSQFGSSTDTQYF.

This clonotype was observed a few times. The J gene is TRBJ2-1, the V gene TRBV5-6; 8 nucleotides agree with TRBD2. Unmatched junction bases numbered 5, after V lost 4 bases and J lost 8 bases. This CDR3 region has 13 residues. Germline CDR1 SGHDT, CDR2 YYEEEE. The CDR3 is CASSPSGGHEQFF. As DNA, the CDR3 is TGTGCCAGCAGCCCGAGCGGGGGCCATGAGCAGTTCTTC.

V is TRBV5-1 and J is TRBJ2-5; D unresolved. In germline, CDR1 is SGHRS, CDR2 YFSETQ. This CDR3 has 13 residues. Trimming took off 4 bases at V and 2 bases at J, with 9 bases between the two ends. CDR3 protein: CASSLPQQETQYF. In DNA form, the CDR3 reads TGCGCCAGCAGCCTACCCCAGCAAGAGACCCAGTACTTC.

In this sample, this clonotype turned up a few times. The V and J genes are TRBV21-1 and TRBJ2-4; the table's D call TRBD1 went unverified against the DNA. TRBV21-1 counts as a pseudogene. The length of the CDR3 is 19 residues. The DNA for the CDR3 is TGTGCCAGCAGCAAACCCCGGGACCAACTTATAATAGCCAAAAACATTCAGTACTTC. Residues: CASSKPRDQLIIAKNIQYF.

V gene TRBV6-5 combines with J gene TRBJ2-7; D gene unclear. CDR3 length: 13 amino acids. Germline lookup yields CDR1 MNHEY and CDR2 SVGAGI. V lost 10 bases to trimming and J lost 0 bases, with 13 bases between them. CDR3 bases: TGTGCCACCAGACCCCCGGGCTCCTACGAGCAGTACTTC. It specifies CATRPPGSYEQYF.